The 30 T cell receptor beta chains listed next were all sequenced from one sample in a study of CD8+CD57+ T cells in acquired aplastic anemia. The use of genomic DNA as template underpinned the TCR beta VDJ and CDR3 profiling. TCRdb independently ran MiXCR on the reads; one entry per CDR3 protein. This table holds about 160,000 distinct CDR3 sequences, around half found once. CD8+CD57+ cell expansion, shown by flow cytometry, had occurred in the patients selected for sequencing. Sequencing was carried out using sorted CD4+, CD8+, or CD8+CD57+ T cells (not recorded which) from PBMCs. The receptors shown here come from a human donor with aplastic anemia.

The V gene is TRBV10-3, the J gene TRBJ1-3; D not resolved. Germline CDR1 and CDR2: ENHRY and SYGVKD. Trimming left V 7 bases short and J 7 bases short, with 11 bases between. The CDR3 consists of 12 residues. The CDR3 coding sequence is TGTGCCATCAATACGGGCATGAACACCATATATTTT. It codes for CAINTGMNTIYF.

The chain employs TRBV19 and TRBJ1-5, with D uncertain. Germline V gene lookup returns CDR1 LNHDA and CDR2 SQIVND (reference sequence). V was pared by 9 bases and J by 2 bases, with 8 bases between. The CDR3 is made up of 12 amino acids. DNA for the CDR3: TGTGCCAGCCTGTCAGGCAATCAGCCCCAGCATTTT. It specifies CASLSGNQPQHF.

This clonotype was recorded once. This may arise from a read error, as a much more abundant clone is one base away. V is TRBV5-1 and J is TRBJ1-5; D remains unclear. The germline V and J ends were trimmed by 1 base and 0 bases, with 5 bases remaining between them. This CDR3 has 14 amino acids. Germline CDR1 is SGHRS and CDR2 is YFSETQ. The CDR3 region is CASSLLSSNQPQHF. In nucleotides, the CDR3 is TGCGCCAGCAGCTTGTTGAGTAGCAATCAGCCCCAGCATTTT.

This clonotype was observed at least ten times. The rearrangement uses TRBV7-2 and TRBJ1-2; 7 bases line up with TRBD1. There are 17 residues in the CDR3. Trimming at V came to 5 bases and at J to 2 bases, leaving 14 bases not matched to a gene. Germline V gene sequence: CDR1 SGHTA, CDR2 FQGNSA. In DNA form, the CDR3 reads TGTGCCAGCAGCCCCCGGACAGGCCAGATACAGAACTATGGCTACACCTTC. Translation gives CASSPRTGQIQNYGYTF.

In its sample, this clonotype was seen many times. Germline and junction disagree at one end, which may indicate a read error. The CDR3 region is CASSLAGVPDTQYF. The CDR3, as DNA: TGTGCCAGCAGCCTAGCGGGAGTTCCAGATACGCAGTATTTT. The rearrangement uses TRBV7-2 and TRBJ2-3; 10 nucleotides match TRBD2. Per the germline V gene, CDR1 is SGHTA and CDR2 is FQGNSA. CDR3 length: 14 amino acids.

This clonotype appeared many times. The V call is TRBV4-1, the J call TRBJ2-1, with D possibly matching TRBD1 (5 bases). The CDR3 has 15 residues. Germline CDR1 and CDR2: MGHRA and YSYEKL. Trimming cost V 2 bases and J 4 bases, with 12 bases left between them. In nucleotides, the CDR3 is TGCGCCAGCAGCCAACCCGCGACAGATTACAATGAGCAGTTCTTC. This translates into CASSQPATDYNEQFF.

This clonotype was detected ten times or more. This chain uses TRBV9 with TRBJ2-3; the D gene is possibly TRBD2 (5 bases). The germline gives CDR1 SGDLS, CDR2 YYNGEE. The germline V and J ends were trimmed by 5 bases and 1 base, with 14 bases remaining between them. The CDR3 contains 15 residues. CDR3 in DNA: TGTGCCAGCAGTCCTAGCTCCGGGGGCACAGATACGCAGTATTTT. It codes for CASSPSSGGTDTQYF.

The chain joins TRBV5-1 to TRBJ2-7; D remains unclear. The V end lost 4 bases, the J end lost 5 bases, and 16 bases lay between the germline ends. The CDR3 has 14 residues. Germline assignment: CDR1 SGHRS and CDR2 YFSETQ. CDR3 DNA: TGCGCCAGCAGCCCTGGTGGTATTGGCCACGAGCAGTACTTC. As protein: CASSPGGIGHEQYF.

This clonotype was recorded at least ten times. The chain links TRBV7-6 to TRBJ2-7; 7 positions match TRBD1. Germline V gives CDR1 SGHVS, CDR2 FNYEAQ. There are 14 residues in the CDR3. The V segment lost 4 bases and the J segment 3 bases; nucleotides outside the gene matches: 6. CDR3 sequence: CASSSKGQIYEQYF. The CDR3 DNA follows: TGTGCCAGCAGCTCGAAGGGACAGATCTACGAGCAGTACTTC.

At least ten counts were recorded for this clonotype. The chain is built from TRBV19 and TRBJ2-2; a weak D match, TRBD2 (7 bases). The CDR3 is made up of 14 amino acids. The germline V gene encodes CDR1 LNHDA and CDR2 SQIVND (reference sequence). The V and J ends lost 6 bases and 3 bases respectively, with 11 bases between them. The CDR3 loop is CASSGGPYTGELFF. The CDR3 nucleotides read TGTGCCAGTAGCGGGGGGCCTTACACCGGGGAGCTGTTTTTT.

This clonotype has more than one count but fewer than ten. The rearrangement joins TRBV25-1 to TRBJ2-7; 8 bases fit TRBD2. This CDR3 comprises 15 residues. Germline CDR1 is MGHDK and CDR2 is SYGVNS. J lost 6 bases, V lost 1 base, and 8 bases had no gene match. Written as DNA, the CDR3 is TGTGCCAGCAGTGAATCGGGGAGCGGGAGTAGCGAGCAGTACTTC. It is translated as CASSESGSGSSEQYF.

This clonotype was seen many times. This sequence joins TRBV5-6 and TRBJ2-3, with D uncertain. The CDR3 covers 14 residues. Germline V gene data show CDR1 as SGHDT and CDR2 as YYEEEE. Trimming removed 0 bases from V and 2 bases from J, with 7 bases in between. The CDR3 region has the DNA TGTGCCAGCAGCTTGGTCCAGACCACAGATACGCAGTATTTT. This sequence encodes CASSLVQTTDTQYF.

This chain links TRBV19 with TRBJ1-4; 9 nucleotides match TRBD1. Germline V gene sequence: CDR1 LNHDA, CDR2 SQIVND (reference sequence). The V gene end was trimmed by 9 bases and the J gene end by 8 bases; junction bases not matched to a gene: 7. CDR3 length: 13 amino acids. The chain's CDR3 is CARTGGVGEKLFF. In nucleotides, the CDR3 is TGTGCCAGGACAGGGGGAGTGGGAGAAAAACTGTTTTTT.

This chain connects TRBV20-1 to TRBJ2-5; the D gene is possibly TRBD2 (5 bases). In germline, CDR1 is DFQATT, CDR2 SNEGSKA (reference sequence). V gave up 2 bases and J gave up 4 bases, with 8 bases separating them. There are 12 residues in the CDR3. The CDR3 loop reads CSARMLAETQYF. CDR3 DNA: TGCAGTGCTAGAATGCTAGCAGAGACCCAGTACTTC.

This clonotype was counted a single time. The chain employs TRBV20-1 and TRBJ2-3, with D possibly being TRBD1 or TRBD2 (5 bases each). V gave up 8 bases and J gave up 3 bases, with 12 bases separating them. Germline V gene data show CDR1 as DFQATT and CDR2 as SNEGSKA (reference sequence). The CDR3 spans 12 residues. DNA for the CDR3: TGCAGTTGGGACCGAAATACAGATACGCAGTATTTT. This sequence encodes CSWDRNTDTQYF.

J is TRBJ2-3 and V is TRBV7-7, with D tentatively TRBD1 or TRBD2 (5 bases each). The CDR3 extends over 15 amino acids. The V end lost 5 bases, the J end lost 0 bases, and 12 bases lay between the germline ends. Germline V gives CDR1 SSHAT, CDR2 FNYEAQ (reference sequence). The CDR3 coding sequence is TGTGCCAGCAGCCCCGGGACGGGAAGCACAGATACGCAGTATTTT. Translation: CASSPGTGSTDTQYF.

This clonotype was observed at least ten times. V gene TRBV20-1 combines with J gene TRBJ2-1, with 11 bases fitting TRBD2. With 1 base clipped from V and 4 bases from J, the junction kept 9 bases outside the gene matches. Looked up from germline, CDR1 is DFQATT and CDR2 is SNEGSKA (reference sequence). This CDR3 spans 17 amino acids. The CDR3 loop reads CSARAAAVAGGYNEQFF. In nucleotides, the CDR3 is TGCAGTGCTAGAGCGGCCGCGGTAGCGGGAGGGTACAATGAGCAGTTCTTC.

CDR3 sequence: CSPDLNTEAFF. For the CDR3, the DNA is TGCAGTCCGGATTTGAACACTGAAGCTTTCTTT. The chain couples TRBV20-1 to TRBJ1-1; D uncertain. The CDR3 loop spans 11 amino acids. Trimming shortened V by 8 bases and J by 0 bases, and 7 bases separated the two germline ends. The germline CDR1 and CDR2 sequences are DFQATT and SNEGSKA (reference sequence).

The chain is built from TRBV7-2 and TRBJ1-5, with 11 positions matching TRBD1. CDR3 size: 15 residues. J gave up 4 bases and V 3 bases, and 2 bases lay outside the gene matches. The germline CDR1 and CDR2 sequences are SGHTA and FQGNSA. CDR3 nucleotides: TGTGCCAGCAGCTTCGGGACAGGGGGAAATCAGCCCCAGCATTTT. It encodes CASSFGTGGNQPQHF.

Turning to this clonotype: With a much larger clone just one base away, this may be a read error. V and J are TRBV27 and TRBJ2-2; possibly TRBD1 or TRBD2 for D (5 bases each). The CDR3 has 12 residues. Germline values: CDR1 MNHEY, CDR2 SMNVEV (reference sequence). The CDR3 DNA is TGTGCCAGCAGTTCGGGGACCGGGGAGCTGGTTTTT. Translation gives CASSSGTGELVF.

CDR3 sequence (DNA): TGTGCCAGCAGTGAAGGCAGTGCGGATCAGCCCCAGCATTTT. This sequence encodes CASSEGSADQPQHF. The chain carries TRBV2 and TRBJ1-5; D is unresolved. CDR1 is SNHLY, CDR2 FYNNEI, per germline. The CDR3 has 14 residues. With 1 base removed from V and 5 bases from J, the gap between germline ends came to 9 bases. Drawing the rest from reference TRBV2 and TRBJ1-5, the complete variable domain is EPEVTQTPSHQVTQMGQEVILRCVPISNHLYFYWYRQILGQKVEFLVSFYNNEISEKSEIFDDQFSVERPDGSNFTLKIRSTKLEDSAMYFCASSEGSADQPQHFGDGTRLSIL.

In its sample, this clonotype was seen many times. This chain connects TRBV7-8 to TRBJ1-2; no definite D call. V lost 5 bases to trimming and J lost 0 bases, with 13 bases between them. The CDR3 runs 15 residues. Germline CDR1 reads SGHVS; CDR2 reads FQNEAQ. CDR3 DNA sequence: TGTGCCAGCAGCCCATCGACGACTGCTAACTATGGCTACACCTTC. Its protein is CASSPSTTANYGYTF. Based on the CDR3 plus reference TRBV7-8 and TRBJ1-2, the full variable domain is GAGVSQSPRYKVAKRGQDVALRCDPISGHVSLFWYQQALGQGPEFLTYFQNEAQLDKSGLPSDRFFAERPEGSVSTLKIQRTQQEDSAVYLCASSPSTTANYGYTFGSGTRLTVV.

This clonotype turned up a few times. The CDR3 nucleotides read TGTGCCAGTCGGACCAACTATAATTCACCCCTCCACTTT. It is translated as CASRTNYNSPLHF. The rearrangement uses TRBV19 and TRBJ1-6, with D unresolved. The CDR3 spans 13 residues. V was pared by 8 bases and J by 3 bases, with 8 bases between. The germline gives CDR1 LNHDA, CDR2 SQIVND (reference sequence).

This chain's CDR3 is CASSPVGQYGYTF. CDR3 nucleotides: TGTGCCAGCAGCCCAGTGGGTCAGTATGGCTACACCTTC. The chain is built from TRBV7-6 and TRBJ1-2, with unresolved D. Trimming left V 5 bases short and J 5 bases short, with 12 bases between. CDR3 length: 13 residues. Per germline, CDR1 SGHVS and CDR2 FNYEAQ.

The chain carries TRBV20-1 and TRBJ1-2; the D is unclear. CDR3 length: 14 amino acids. Germline V CDR1 and CDR2: DFQATT, SNEGSKA (reference sequence). Trimming took 6 bases from V and 6 from J, leaving 20 bases between them. The CDR3 coding sequence is TGCAGTGCACGGACCGGATATAACCCAGATGGCTACACCTTC. Its protein product is CSARTGYNPDGYTF.

The chain employs TRBV11-2 and TRBJ2-2; the D gene is possibly TRBD2 (5 bases). This CDR3 is 16 amino acids long. V lost 1 base, J lost 6 bases, and 15 bases lay in between. Germline V gene data show CDR1 as SGHAT and CDR2 as FQNNGV. The CDR3 here is CASSLGRLMGAGELFF. CDR3 in DNA: TGTGCCAGCAGCTTAGGGAGACTAATGGGCGCCGGGGAGCTGTTTTTT.

This chain uses TRBV5-1 with TRBJ2-1; 12 nucleotides line up with TRBD2. V dropped 0 bases and J dropped 4; count of bases not matched to a gene: 2. There are 16 residues in the CDR3. From germline, CDR1 is SGHRS and CDR2 YFSETQ. The CDR3 DNA sequence: TGCGCCAGCAGCTTGGGAGGACTAGCGGGGTACAATGAGCAGTTCTTC. It translates to CASSLGGLAGYNEQFF.

CDR3 protein: CASSSRTSGSYNEQFF. The CDR3, as DNA: TGCGCCAGCAGCTCGAGGACTAGCGGGAGCTACAATGAGCAGTTCTTC. V usage is TRBV5-1 and J usage is TRBJ2-1, with TRBD2 matching 13 bases. CDR1 and CDR2 from the germline V gene are SGHRS and YFSETQ. The CDR3 loop spans 16 amino acids. V was clipped by 3 bases and J by 3 bases; unmatched bases: 3.

This clonotype has ten or more counts. The chain employs TRBV15 and TRBJ2-1, with 7 bases aligning to TRBD2. V was clipped by 2 bases and J by 0 bases; unmatched bases: 7. The CDR3 totals 17 residues. Germline V gives CDR1 LNHNV, CDR2 YYDKDF (reference sequence). The CDR3: CATSRPSGPSSYNEQFF. In DNA, the CDR3 is TGTGCCACCAGCAGACCTAGCGGTCCTAGCTCCTACAATGAGCAGTTCTTC.

This clonotype was counted many times. The chain uses TRBV7-9 and TRBJ2-5; TRBD2 aligns across 8 bases. V was clipped by 1 base and J by 4 bases; unmatched bases: 5. The CDR3 sequence is 15 residues long. CDR1 is SEHNR and CDR2 is FQNEAQ in the germline V gene (reference sequence). CDR3 DNA sequence: TGTGCCAGCAGCTTAGGCGGTAGCGGGACAGAGACCCAGTACTTC. It translates to CASSLGGSGTETQYF. Drawing the rest from reference TRBV7-9 and TRBJ2-5, the complete variable domain is DTGVSQNPRHKITKRGQNVTFRCDPISEHNRLYWYRQTLGQGPEFLTYFQNEAQLEKSRLLSDRFSAERPKGSFSTLEIQRTEQGDSAMYLCASSLGGSGTETQYFGPGTRLLVL.